This T cell receptor (beta chain) is from a study of CD8 T cells in Susac syndrome (dated by TCRdb to about 2019). In terms of the full investigation: Of the Susac syndrome patients who were sequenced, under 10 were in clinical remission while five or six had clinically active disease. At blood withdrawal, Susac syndrome patients were therapy-naive, treated with corticosteroids (with IVIg additionally given to some), or treated with IVIg alone. Whether CD8+ T cell activation and differentiation in Susac syndrome was antigen driven was tested using repertoire sequencing.

RNA was extracted with the RNeasy kit and about 0.5 to 1 ug was reverse transcribed using random hexamers. TCR beta CDR3 regions were amplified with the immunoSEQ multiplex PCR assay covering 54 Vbeta and 13 Jbeta segments. PCR amplification bias was corrected using a synthetic template baseline for primer optimization and computational correction. The original methods were these. Reads were annotated to V, D and J genes according to IMGT and were analyzed with immunoSEQ Analyzer, with only productive sequences retained. Clonality was calculated as one minus the Shannon entropy normalized by log2 of the number of productive unique sequences. For each patient and control, public and private clones were evaluated among the 100 most prevalent clones. Clones were defined as Susac-specific when absent from the healthy and MS cohorts, from about 1,100 published viral clones and from other ImmuneACCESS disease sequences. TCRdb's own reprocessing of the public reads used fastp at Q25 and MiXCR and kept productive beta chains. Rows are unified per CDR3 protein, each entry keeping the most common DNA and genes. The V and J calls here are based on TCRdb, not the publication. This sample is represented by some 170,000 distinct CDR3 sequences; 85% to 95% of them were singletons. Jointly, the top ten make up 0.099% of the sample.

V lost 7 bases and J lost 2 bases; the stretch between them is 14 bases long. The CDR3, cysteine through phenylalanine, is 15 amino acids long. Left in the record is the CDR3 DNA by itself, 45 bases read in frame from the first base. CDR1 is given as MNHEY and CDR2 as SMNVEV, both from the germline V gene (reference sequence). This clonotype has only one observation. Its cognate antigen has yet to be identified. No clone much larger than this one lies a single base away; base qualities are absent. One read yields weak evidence. Peripheral blood CD8+ and CD4+ T cells from healthy donors, Susac syndrome patients and multiple sclerosis patients were profiled using high-throughput TCR beta sequencing. The Susac syndrome patients fulfilled recently defined diagnostic criteria for either definite or probable disease. CD8+ TEMRA cells were enriched by FACS, while bulk CD8+ and CD4+ T cells were purified by magnetic negative isolation. Blood was collected in EDTA tubes and processed within 24 hours, with PBMCs isolated through density gradient centrifugation. PBMCs intended for TCR sequencing were cryopreserved in liquid nitrogen and thawed later in a water bath at 37 degrees C. The sorted or isolated CD4+, CD8+ and CD8+ TEMRA cells had a purity of 90% or higher.

The investigation overall reported the following: The number of individuals in the TCR sequencing and HLA analysis was acknowledged as relatively small. In the CD4+ T cell repertoire of Susac syndrome patients, clonal expansion was not detected.

The chain is encoded by TRBV27 joined to TRBJ2-2; a weak D assignment points to TRBD1 (5 bases agree). This TCR came from a human donor with Susac syndrome. Sequences were obtained from CD4+ T cells from PBMCs. The DNA is as follows: TGTGCCAGCAACGCCCAGGGATACAACACCGGGGAGCTGTTTTTT. Translated, it reads CASNAQGYNTGELFF.